This T cell receptor (beta chain) stems from a study of blood T cell repertoires in COVID-19. The protocol was immunoSEQ multiplex PCR, while the TCRdb copy is restricted to in-frame clones and leaves out a portion. The data hold 200,000 to 250,000 clones, with around 86% observed a single time. The germline CDR1 and CDR2 sequences are GTSNPN and SVGIG (reference sequence). The CDR3 has 19 residues. V lost 0 bases and J lost 4; bases outside the gene matches: 17. Self-reported history from a screening survey and questionnaire set each donor's cohort. The receptor comes from a woman aged 45-59 years who had recovered from COVID-19. Sequencing input: PBMCs or T cells enriched from blood (not recorded which). The rearrangement uses TRBV30 and TRBJ2-5; TRBD2 matches at 10 bases. For the CDR3, the DNA is TGTGCCTGGAGTGTAAGGCCTAGCGGGAGAAGAAGATTGGGAGAGACCCAGTACTTC. This gives the protein CAWSVRPSGRRRLGETQYF.